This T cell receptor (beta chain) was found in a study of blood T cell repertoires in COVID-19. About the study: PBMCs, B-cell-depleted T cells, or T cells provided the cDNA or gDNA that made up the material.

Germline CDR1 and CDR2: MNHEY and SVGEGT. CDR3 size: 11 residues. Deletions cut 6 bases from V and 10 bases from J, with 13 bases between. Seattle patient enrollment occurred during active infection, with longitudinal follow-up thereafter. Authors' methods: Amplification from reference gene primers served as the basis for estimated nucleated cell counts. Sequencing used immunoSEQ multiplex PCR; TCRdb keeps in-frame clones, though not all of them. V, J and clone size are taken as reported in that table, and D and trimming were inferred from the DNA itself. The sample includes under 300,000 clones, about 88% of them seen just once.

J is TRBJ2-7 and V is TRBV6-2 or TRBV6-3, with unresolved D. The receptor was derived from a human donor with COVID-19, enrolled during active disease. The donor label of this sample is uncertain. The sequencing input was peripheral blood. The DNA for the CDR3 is TGTGCCAGCAGCCCCGCCGAGGCCCAGTACTTC. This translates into CASSPAEAQYF.